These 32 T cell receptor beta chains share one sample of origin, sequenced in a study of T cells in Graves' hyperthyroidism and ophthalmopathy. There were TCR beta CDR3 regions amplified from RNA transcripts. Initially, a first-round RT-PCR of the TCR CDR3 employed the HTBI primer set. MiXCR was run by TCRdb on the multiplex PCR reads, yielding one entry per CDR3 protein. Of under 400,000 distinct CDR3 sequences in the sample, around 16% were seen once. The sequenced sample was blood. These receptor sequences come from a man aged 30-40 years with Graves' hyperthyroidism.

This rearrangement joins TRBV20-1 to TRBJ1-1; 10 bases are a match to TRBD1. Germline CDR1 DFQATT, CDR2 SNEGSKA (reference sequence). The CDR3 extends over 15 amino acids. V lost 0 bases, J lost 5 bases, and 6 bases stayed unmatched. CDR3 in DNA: TGCAGTGCTAGAGATCTCGGGACAGGGGTGACTGAAGCTTTCTTT. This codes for CSARDLGTGVTEAFF.

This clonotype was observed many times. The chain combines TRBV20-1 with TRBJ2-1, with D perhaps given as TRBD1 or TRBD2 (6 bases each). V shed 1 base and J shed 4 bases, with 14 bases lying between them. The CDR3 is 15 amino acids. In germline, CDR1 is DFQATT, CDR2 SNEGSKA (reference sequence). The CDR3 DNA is TGCAGTGCTAGAGCGGCCCGGGGGCAATACAATGAGCAGTTCTTC. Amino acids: CSARAARGQYNEQFF.

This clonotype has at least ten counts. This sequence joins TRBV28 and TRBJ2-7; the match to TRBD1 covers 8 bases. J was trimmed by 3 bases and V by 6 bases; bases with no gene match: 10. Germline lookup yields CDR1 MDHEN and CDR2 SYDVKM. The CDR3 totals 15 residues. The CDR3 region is CASSPTGTGHYEQYF. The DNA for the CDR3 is TGTGCCAGCAGCCCGACCGGGACAGGCCACTACGAGCAGTACTTC.

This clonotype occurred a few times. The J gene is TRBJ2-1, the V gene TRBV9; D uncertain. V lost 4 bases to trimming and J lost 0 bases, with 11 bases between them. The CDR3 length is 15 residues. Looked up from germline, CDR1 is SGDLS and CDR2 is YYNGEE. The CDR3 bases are TGTGCCAGCAGCCCAAGGCATAGCTCCTACAATGAGCAGTTCTTC. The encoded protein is CASSPRHSSYNEQFF.

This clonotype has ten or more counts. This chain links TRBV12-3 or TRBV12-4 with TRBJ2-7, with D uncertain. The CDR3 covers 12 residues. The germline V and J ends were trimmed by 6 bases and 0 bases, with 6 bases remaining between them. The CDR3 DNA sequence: TGTGCCAGCAGCATCAGCTCCTACGAGCAGTACTTC. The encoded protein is CASSISSYEQYF.

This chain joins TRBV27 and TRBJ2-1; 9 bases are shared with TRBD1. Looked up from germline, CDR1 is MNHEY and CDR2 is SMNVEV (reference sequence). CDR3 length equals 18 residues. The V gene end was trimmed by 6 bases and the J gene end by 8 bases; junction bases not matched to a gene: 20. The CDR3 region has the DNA TGTGCCAGCAGATCCCAACCCCTCGGGACAGGGCCTTTGGATGAGCAGTTCTTC. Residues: CASRSQPLGTGPLDEQFF.

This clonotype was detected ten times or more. CDR3 coding DNA: TGTGCCAGCTCACCCCGGACTGGGGGTAATTCACCCCTCCACTTT. Translation gives CASSPRTGGNSPLHF. The chain carries TRBV18 and TRBJ1-6, with D possibly matching TRBD1 (5 bases). This CDR3 contains 15 residues. The germline V and J ends were trimmed by 3 bases and 6 bases, with 12 bases remaining between them. Looked up from germline, CDR1 is KGHSH and CDR2 is LQKENI.

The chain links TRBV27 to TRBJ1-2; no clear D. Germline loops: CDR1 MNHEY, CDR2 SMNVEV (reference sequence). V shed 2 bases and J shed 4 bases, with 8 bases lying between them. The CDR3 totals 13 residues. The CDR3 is CASSLGQTYGYTF. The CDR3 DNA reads TGTGCCAGCAGTTTAGGTCAGACCTATGGCTACACCTTC.

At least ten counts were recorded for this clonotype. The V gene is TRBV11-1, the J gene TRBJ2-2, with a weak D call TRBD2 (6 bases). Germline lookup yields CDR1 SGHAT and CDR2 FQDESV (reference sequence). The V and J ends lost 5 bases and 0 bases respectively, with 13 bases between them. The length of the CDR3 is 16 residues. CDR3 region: CASSPWRGANTGELFF. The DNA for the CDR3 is TGTGCCAGCAGCCCCTGGAGGGGTGCGAACACCGGGGAGCTGTTTTTT.

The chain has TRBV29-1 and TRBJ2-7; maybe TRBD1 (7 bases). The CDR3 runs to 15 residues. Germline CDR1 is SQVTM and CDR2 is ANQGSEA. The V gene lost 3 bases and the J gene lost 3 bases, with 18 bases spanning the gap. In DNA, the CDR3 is TGCAGCGTTGATTTATTGGCAGGGGGGTACTACGAGCAGTACTTC. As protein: CSVDLLAGGYYEQYF.

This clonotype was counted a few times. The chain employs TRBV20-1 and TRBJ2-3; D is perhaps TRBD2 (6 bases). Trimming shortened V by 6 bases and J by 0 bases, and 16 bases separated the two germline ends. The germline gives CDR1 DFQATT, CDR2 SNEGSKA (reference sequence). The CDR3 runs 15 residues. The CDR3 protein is CSAIHFSGSTDTQYF. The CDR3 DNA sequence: TGCAGTGCCATACACTTTAGCGGTAGCACAGATACGCAGTATTTT.

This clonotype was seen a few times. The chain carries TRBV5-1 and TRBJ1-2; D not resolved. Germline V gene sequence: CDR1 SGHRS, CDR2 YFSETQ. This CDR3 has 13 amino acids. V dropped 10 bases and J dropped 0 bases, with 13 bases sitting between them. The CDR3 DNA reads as TGCGCCCGCAACGCAATTCCTAACTATGGCTACACCTTC. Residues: CARNAIPNYGYTF. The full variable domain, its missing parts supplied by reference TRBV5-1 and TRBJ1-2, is KAGVTQTPRYLIKTRGQQVTLSCSPISGHRSVSWYQQTPGQGLQFLFEYFSETQRNKGNFPGRFSGRQFSNSRSEMNVSTLELGDSALYLCARNAIPNYGYTFGSGTRLTVV.

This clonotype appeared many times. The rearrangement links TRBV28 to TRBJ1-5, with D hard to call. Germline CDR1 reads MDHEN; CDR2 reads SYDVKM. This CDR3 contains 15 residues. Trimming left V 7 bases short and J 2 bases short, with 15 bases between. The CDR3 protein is CASNGSTAGNQPQHF. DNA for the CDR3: TGTGCCAGCAATGGTAGTACAGCGGGCAATCAGCCCCAGCATTTT.

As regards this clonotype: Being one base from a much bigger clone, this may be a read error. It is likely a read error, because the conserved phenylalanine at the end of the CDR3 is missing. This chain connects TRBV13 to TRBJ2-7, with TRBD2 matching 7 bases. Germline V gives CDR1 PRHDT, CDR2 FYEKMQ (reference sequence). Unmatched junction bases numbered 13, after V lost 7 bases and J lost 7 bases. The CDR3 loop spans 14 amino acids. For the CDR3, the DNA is TGTGCCAGCATGTTCAACGGGAGGACTGGGGAGCAGTACCTC. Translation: CASMFNGRTGEQYL.

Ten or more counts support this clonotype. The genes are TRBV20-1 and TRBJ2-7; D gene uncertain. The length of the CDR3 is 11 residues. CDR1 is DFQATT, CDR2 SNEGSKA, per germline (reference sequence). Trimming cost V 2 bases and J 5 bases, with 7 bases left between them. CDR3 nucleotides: TGCAGTGCTAGAATGTGGGACGAGCAGTACTTC. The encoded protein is CSARMWDEQYF.

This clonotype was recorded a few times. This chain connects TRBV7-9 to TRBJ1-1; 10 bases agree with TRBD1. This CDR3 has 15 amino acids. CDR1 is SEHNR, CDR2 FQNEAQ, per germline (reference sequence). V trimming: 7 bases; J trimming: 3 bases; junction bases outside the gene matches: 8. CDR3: CASTPGQGQDTEAFF. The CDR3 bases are TGTGCCAGCACCCCGGGACAGGGGCAGGACACTGAAGCTTTCTTT.

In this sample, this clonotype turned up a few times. The CDR3, as DNA: TGTGCCAGCAGCTTAGGCCTCGGGGGCAGGAATAATGAAAAACTGTTTTTT. Translating it yields CASSLGLGGRNNEKLFF. The genes are TRBV13 and TRBJ1-4, with D possibly TRBD1 on 6 matching bases. This CDR3 has 17 residues. Trimming pared 0 bases from V and 4 bases from J, leaving 15 bases between. Germline values: CDR1 PRHDT, CDR2 FYEKMQ (reference sequence).

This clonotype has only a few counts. The CDR3 DNA sequence: TGTGCCAGCAGTTTATTTTTCCCGGAGACCCAGTACTTC. Its translation is CASSLFFPETQYF. V gene TRBV27 combines with J gene TRBJ2-5; no definite D call. V was pared by 1 base and J by 5 bases, with 8 bases between. The CDR3 contains 13 residues. Germline V gene data show CDR1 as MNHEY and CDR2 as SMNVEV (reference sequence).

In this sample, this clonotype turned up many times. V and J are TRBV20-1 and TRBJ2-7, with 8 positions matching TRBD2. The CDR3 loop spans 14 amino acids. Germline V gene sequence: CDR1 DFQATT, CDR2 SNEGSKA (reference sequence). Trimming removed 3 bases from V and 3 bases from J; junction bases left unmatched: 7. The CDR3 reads CSARGGSGGYEQYF. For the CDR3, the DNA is TGCAGTGCTAGGGGCGGGAGCGGGGGCTACGAGCAGTACTTC.

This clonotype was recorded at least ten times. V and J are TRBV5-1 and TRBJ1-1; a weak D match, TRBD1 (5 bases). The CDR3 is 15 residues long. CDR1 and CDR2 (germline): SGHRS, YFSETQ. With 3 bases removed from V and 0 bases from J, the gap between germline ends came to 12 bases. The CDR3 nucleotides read TGCGCCAGCAGCTCCCGGGGGGTGATGAACACTGAAGCTTTCTTT. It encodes CASSSRGVMNTEAFF.

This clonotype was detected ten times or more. The CDR3 sequence: CASSLGEQETQYF. The CDR3 nucleotides read TGTGCCAGCAGCTTAGGGGAGCAAGAGACCCAGTACTTC. The V call is TRBV7-6, the J call TRBJ2-5, with a tentative D call TRBD2 (5 bases). Germline CDR1 SGHVS, CDR2 FNYEAQ. The CDR3 sequence is 13 residues long. The V gene lost 1 base and the J gene lost 2 bases, with 5 bases spanning the gap.

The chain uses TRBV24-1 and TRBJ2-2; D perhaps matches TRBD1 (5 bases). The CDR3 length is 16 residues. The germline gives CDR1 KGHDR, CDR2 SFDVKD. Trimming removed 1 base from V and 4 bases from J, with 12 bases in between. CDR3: CATSDFFQGVTGELFF. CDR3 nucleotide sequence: TGTGCCACCAGTGATTTTTTCCAGGGCGTCACCGGGGAGCTGTTTTTT.

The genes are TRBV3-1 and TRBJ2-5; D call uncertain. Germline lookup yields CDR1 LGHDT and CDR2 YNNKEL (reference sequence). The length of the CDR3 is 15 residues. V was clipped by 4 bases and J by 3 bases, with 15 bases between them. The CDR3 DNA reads TGTGCCAGCAGCCCCATGGGCCGGAAAGAAGAGACCCAGTACTTC. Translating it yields CASSPMGRKEETQYF.

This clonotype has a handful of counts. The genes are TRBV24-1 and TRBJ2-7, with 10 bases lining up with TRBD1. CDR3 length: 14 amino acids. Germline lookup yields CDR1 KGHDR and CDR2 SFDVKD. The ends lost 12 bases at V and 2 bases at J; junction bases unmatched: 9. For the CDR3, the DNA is TGTGCCGGCGAGAGACAGGGGGCTACCTACGAGCAGTACTTC. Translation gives CAGERQGATYEQYF.

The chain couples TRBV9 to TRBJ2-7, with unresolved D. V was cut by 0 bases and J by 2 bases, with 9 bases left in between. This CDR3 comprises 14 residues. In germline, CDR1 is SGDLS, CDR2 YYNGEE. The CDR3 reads CASSVANTPYEQYF. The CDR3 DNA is TGTGCCAGCAGCGTAGCAAACACCCCCTACGAGCAGTACTTC.

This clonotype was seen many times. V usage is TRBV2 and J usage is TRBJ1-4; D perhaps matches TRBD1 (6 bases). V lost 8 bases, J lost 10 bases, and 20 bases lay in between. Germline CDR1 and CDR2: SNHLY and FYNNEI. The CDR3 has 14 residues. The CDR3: CASRTDPGGRKLFF. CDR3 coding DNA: TGTGCCAGCCGGACAGACCCCGGGGGAAGAAAACTGTTTTTT.

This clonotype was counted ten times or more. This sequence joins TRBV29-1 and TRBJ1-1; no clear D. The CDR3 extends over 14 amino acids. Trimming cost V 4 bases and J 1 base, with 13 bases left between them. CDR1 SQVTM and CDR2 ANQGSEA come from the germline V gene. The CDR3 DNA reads TGCAGCGTTGTTGGGCCTCTGACGAACACTGAAGCTTTCTTT. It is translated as CSVVGPLTNTEAFF.

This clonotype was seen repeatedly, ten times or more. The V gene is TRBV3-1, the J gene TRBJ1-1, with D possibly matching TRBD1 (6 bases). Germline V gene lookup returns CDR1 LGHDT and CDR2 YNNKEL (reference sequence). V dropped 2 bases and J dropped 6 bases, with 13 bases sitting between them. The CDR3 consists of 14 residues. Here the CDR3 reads CASSQLGTLPEAFF. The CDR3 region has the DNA TGTGCCAGCAGCCAACTGGGGACACTGCCTGAAGCTTTCTTT.

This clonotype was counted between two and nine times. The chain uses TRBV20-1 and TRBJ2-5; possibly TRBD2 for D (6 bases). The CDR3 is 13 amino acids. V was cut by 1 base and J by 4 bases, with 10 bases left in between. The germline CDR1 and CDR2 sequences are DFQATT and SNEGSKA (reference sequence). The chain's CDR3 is CSARAIGGETQYF. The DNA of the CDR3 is TGCAGTGCTAGAGCTATCGGGGGAGAGACCCAGTACTTC.

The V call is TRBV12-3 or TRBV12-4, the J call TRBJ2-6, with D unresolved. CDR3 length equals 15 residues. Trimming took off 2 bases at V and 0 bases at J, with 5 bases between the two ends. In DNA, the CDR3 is TGTGCCAGCAGTTTATTTGGCTCTGGGGCCAACGTCCTGACTTTC. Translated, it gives CASSLFGSGANVLTF.

CDR3 region: CASSEYIGRFDEQFF. The CDR3 nucleotides are TGTGCCAGCAGTGAATATATCGGCCGGTTTGATGAGCAGTTCTTC. The rearrangement links TRBV25-1 to TRBJ2-1; D is ambiguous. CDR3 length: 15 amino acids. CDR1 is MGHDK, CDR2 SYGVNS, per germline. V lost 0 bases and J 8 bases, leaving 14 bases between the germline ends.

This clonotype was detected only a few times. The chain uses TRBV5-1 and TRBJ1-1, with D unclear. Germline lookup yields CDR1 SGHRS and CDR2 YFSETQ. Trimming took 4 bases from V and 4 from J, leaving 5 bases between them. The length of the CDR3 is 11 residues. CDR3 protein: CASSQSTEAFF. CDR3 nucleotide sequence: TGCGCCAGCAGCCAAAGCACTGAAGCTTTCTTT.